This T cell receptor (beta chain) was sequenced for a study of blood T cell repertoires in COVID-19. Study summary: Spain, Italy and the United States supplied samples that represented acute and convalescent COVID-19. From T cells, B-cell-depleted T cells, or PBMCs came the material, which was cDNA or gDNA.

The authors' processing: Reference gene primer amplification gave estimated nucleated cell counts. This table comes from immunoSEQ multiplex PCR, and its TCRdb copy is limited to in-frame clones, with some not included. V, J and clone size are those of that table, while D and trimming were read from the DNA. The profile shows 170,000 or so clones, around 86% of them singletons. The CDR3 consists of 15 residues. V was shortened by 2 bases and J by 6 bases, with 16 bases between the two germline ends. The germline gives CDR1 LNHNV, CDR2 YYDKDF (reference sequence). The sequence derives from a man aged 35-49 years with active or convalescent COVID-19. The genes are TRBV15 and TRBJ1-1; D might be TRBD1 (6 bases). Material: peripheral blood. The CDR3 bases are TGTGCCACCAGCAGACTCAGTTACAGGGAACCTGAAGCTTTCTTT. Amino acid sequence: CATSRLSYREPEAFF.